These T cell receptor beta chains were read from a single sample in a study of early T cells in non-severe SARS-CoV-2 infection. TCRdb re-called the 5' RACE reads with MiXCR, one entry per CDR3 protein. The top ten clones hold roughly 7.2% of a sample with more than 80,000 distinct CDR3 sequences, 13% to 15% of them seen once. What was sequenced was whole blood. The source is an adult who was a healthcare worker with PCR-confirmed SARS-CoV-2 infection or an uninfected control (not recorded which). Each CDR3 is given with its conserved first and last residue. The order of the fields is D gene, V gene, CDR3 protein. A D gene is named only where the DNA matches it firmly.

D: .
V: TRBV5-1
CDR3: CASSLDGGQGREAFF

D: .
V: TRBV7-6
CDR3: CASTKGGGRLHEQFF

D: .
V: TRBV21-1
CDR3: CASSKVDRAYEQYF

D: .
V: TRBV12-5
CDR3: CASPLSHLSYEQYF

D: .
V: TRBV19
CDR3: CATIGGGTQPQHF

D: .
V: TRBV7-6
CDR3: CASSSGEGITGEYNEQFF

D: .
V: TRBV10-3
CDR3: CAIMIGARATEAFF

D: .
V: TRBV7-3
CDR3: CASSNDMVRAFF

D: TRBD2
V: TRBV12-3/TRBV12-4
CDR3: CASTSAGGGGNEQFF

D: .
V: TRBV27
CDR3: CASSFSGEKLFF

D: .
V: TRBV2
CDR3: CASSALYNEQFF

D: .
V: TRBV7-8
CDR3: CASRGGQETQYF

D: .
V: TRBV29-1
CDR3: CSVVRTPRGADTQYF

D: .
V: TRBV12-3/TRBV12-4
CDR3: CASSLWGETQYF

D: .
V: TRBV5-1
CDR3: CASSLIIGQYGYTF

D: TRBD1
V: TRBV12-3/TRBV12-4
CDR3: CASSFGGQENYGYTF

D: TRBD1
V: TRBV12-3/TRBV12-4
CDR3: CASNPRDRGINEQFF

D: .
V: TRBV12-3/TRBV12-4
CDR3: CASRLGTSSSTDTQYF

D: TRBD1
V: TRBV2
CDR3: CASSAGTVLYNQPQHF

D: TRBD2
V: TRBV28
CDR3: CASSIGLAGQETQYF

D: .
V: TRBV2
CDR3: CASGNYGYTF

D: TRBD2
V: TRBV11-1
CDR3: CAPSKLAAPTGELFF

D: .
V: TRBV7-3
CDR3: CASSLTGSVGDEQYF

D: .
V: TRBV10-2
CDR3: CASSEQLSGYTF

D: .
V: TRBV29-1
CDR3: CSLSTSQETQYF

D: .
V: TRBV3-1
CDR3: CASSQVQHTEAFF

D: .
V: TRBV10-3
CDR3: CAISSTDGAYEQYF

D: .
V: TRBV5-1
CDR3: CASSLAGGYSDTQYF

D: .
V: TRBV11-2
CDR3: CASSPTRSRKSETQYF

D: .
V: TRBV28
CDR3: CASGAIEQFF

D: .
V: TRBV7-8
CDR3: CASSLDGQGIRDF

D: .
V: TRBV29-1
CDR3: CSVSLQAYEQYF

D: TRBD1
V: TRBV7-6
CDR3: CASSSGTGAAYEQYF

D: .
V: TRBV6-5
CDR3: CASRPAPGPPPYEQYF

D: TRBD1
V: TRBV18
CDR3: CASSPISGTGVPRDTGELFF

D: .
V: TRBV5-1
CDR3: CASSLGDAYEQYF

D: .
V: TRBV9
CDR3: CASSVTGLRTEAFF

D: TRBD1
V: TRBV28
CDR3: CASSKPGQRNYEQYF

D: .
V: TRBV2
CDR3: CASTKGLPPNEQFF

D: .
V: TRBV5-1
CDR3: CASGVDEDTEAFF

D: TRBD2
V: TRBV20-1
CDR3: CSARTSGSWEQFF

D: .
V: TRBV13
CDR3: CASSRLVFEQFF

D: .
V: TRBV5-4
CDR3: CASSSGLSKNIQYF